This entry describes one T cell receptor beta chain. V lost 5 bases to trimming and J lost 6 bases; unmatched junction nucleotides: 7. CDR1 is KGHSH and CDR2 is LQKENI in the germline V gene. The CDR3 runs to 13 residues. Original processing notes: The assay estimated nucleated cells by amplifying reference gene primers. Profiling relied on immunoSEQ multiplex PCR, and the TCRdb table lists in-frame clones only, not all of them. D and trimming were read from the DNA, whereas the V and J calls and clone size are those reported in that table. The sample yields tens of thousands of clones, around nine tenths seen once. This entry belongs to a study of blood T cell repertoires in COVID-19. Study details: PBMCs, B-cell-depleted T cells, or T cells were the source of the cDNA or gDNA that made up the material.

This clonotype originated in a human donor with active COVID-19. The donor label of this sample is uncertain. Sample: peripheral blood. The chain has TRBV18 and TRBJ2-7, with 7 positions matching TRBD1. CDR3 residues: CASSELTGSEQYF. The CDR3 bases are TGTGCCAGCTCAGAGCTGACAGGGAGCGAGCAGTACTTC.